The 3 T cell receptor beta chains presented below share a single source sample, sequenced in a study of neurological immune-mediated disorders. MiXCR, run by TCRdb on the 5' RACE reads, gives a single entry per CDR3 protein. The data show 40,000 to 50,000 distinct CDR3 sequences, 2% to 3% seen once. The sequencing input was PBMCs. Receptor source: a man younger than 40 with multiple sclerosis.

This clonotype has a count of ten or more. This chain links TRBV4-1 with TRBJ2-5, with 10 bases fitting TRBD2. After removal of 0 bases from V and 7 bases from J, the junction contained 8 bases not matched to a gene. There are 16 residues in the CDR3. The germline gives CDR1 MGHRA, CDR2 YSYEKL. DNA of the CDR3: TGCGCCAGCAGCCAAGATCGCAGCGGGGGGGAGGTGACCCAGTACTTC. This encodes CASSQDRSGGEVTQYF.

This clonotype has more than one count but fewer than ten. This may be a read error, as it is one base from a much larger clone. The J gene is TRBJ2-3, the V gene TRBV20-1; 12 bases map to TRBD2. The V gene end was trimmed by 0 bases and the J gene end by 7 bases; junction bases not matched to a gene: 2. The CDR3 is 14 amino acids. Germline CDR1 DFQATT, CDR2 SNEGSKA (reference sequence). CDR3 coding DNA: TGCAGTGCTAGAGATCTAGCGGGAGGGAATACGCAGTATTTT. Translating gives CSARDLAGGNTQYF.

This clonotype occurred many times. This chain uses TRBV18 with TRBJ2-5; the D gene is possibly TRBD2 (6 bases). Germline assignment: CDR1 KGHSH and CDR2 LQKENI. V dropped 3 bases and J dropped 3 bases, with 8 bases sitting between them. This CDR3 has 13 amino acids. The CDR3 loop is CASSPGRKETQYF. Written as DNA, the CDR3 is TGTGCCAGCTCACCTGGGAGGAAAGAGACCCAGTACTTC.